A selection of T cell receptor beta chains follows, all from one sample in a study of blood T cell repertoires in COVID-19. Some clones are missing from TCRdb's copy, which holds only in-frame ones; the method was immunoSEQ multiplex PCR. This sample has 130,000 to 150,000 clones; about 87% occur once, and the top ten carry 11%. Material: PBMCs or T cells enriched from blood (not recorded which). The receptors shown here come from a man in his sixties who had recovered from COVID-19. CDR3s include the opening cysteine and the closing phenylalanine or tryptophan. The D gene is left open where the match is weak. Only some rows state a clone size, as once, few, many or a class for expanded clones.

cdr3_nt	cdr3_aa	d_call	v_call	j_call	clone_size
TGTGCCAGCAGCCAAGATCAGGACAGGGGCGAGCAGTACTTC	CASSQDQDRGEQYF	TRBD1	TRBV3-1/TRBV3-2	TRBJ2-7	once
TGTGCCAGTAGGGGGAGTTCCTATAATTCACCCCTCCACTTT	CASRGSSYNSPLHF	.	TRBV19	TRBJ1-6	.
TGTGCCAGCAGGGGACAGGGGGCTCGTAATTCACCCCTCCACTTT	CASRGQGARNSPLHF	TRBD1	TRBV6-5	TRBJ1-6	once
TGTGCCAGCAGCGTCTCGCACATAATGAACACTGAAGCTTTCTTT	CASSVSHIMNTEAFF	.	TRBV9	TRBJ1-1	.
TGTGCAAGTCGCTTAGATTCGGGTTCGGCCCTGGGGCGGCCACCGTTAGGAGAGCAGTACTTC	CASRLDSGSALGRPPLGEQYF	.	TRBV12-2	TRBJ2-7	.
TGTGCCAGCTCACCAACGTTACCCCGGGACTGGGATAACACTGAAGCTTTCTTT	CASSPTLPRDWDNTEAFF	.	TRBV18	TRBJ1-1	once
TGTGCCAGCAGCCAAACAGGGGGAAATGAGCAGTTCTTC	CASSQTGGNEQFF	TRBD1	TRBV3-1/TRBV3-2	TRBJ2-1	.
TGTGCCAGCAGCTTAGGGAGGGGACTTAATGAAAAACTGTTTTTT	CASSLGRGLNEKLFF	.	TRBV7-6	TRBJ1-4	.
TGTGCCAGCAGCTTGGATCTGACATTCGACTATGGCTACACCTTC	CASSLDLTFDYGYTF	.	TRBV5-6	TRBJ1-2	.
TGTGCCAGTAGTTCCCGGAGAAGCTCTGGAAACACCATATATTTT	CASSSRRSSGNTIYF	.	TRBV19	TRBJ1-3	.
TGTGCCAGCAGCCCCTTCTCAGGGGGCACTGAAGCTTTCTTT	CASSPFSGGTEAFF	TRBD1	TRBV7-8	TRBJ1-1	.
TGTGCCAGCAGCCCCCGAATTTTTGCGGACTATGGCTACACCTTC	CASSPRIFADYGYTF	.	TRBV4-2	TRBJ1-2	once
TGTGCCAGTAAGCGGGAGGGTCTGACCGGGGAGCTGTTTTTT	CASKREGLTGELFF	TRBD2	TRBV3-1/TRBV3-2	TRBJ2-2	.
TGTGCCAGCTTCCTGAGAGGAGTCAATGAGCAGTTCTTC	CASFLRGVNEQFF	.	TRBV5-6	TRBJ2-1	.
TGTGCCAGCAGTCGCCCGACACCAGACTCCTACGAGCAGTACTTC	CASSRPTPDSYEQYF	.	TRBV28	TRBJ2-7	.
TGTGCCAGCAGTTCCTACAGGGGAGGCACAGATACGCAGTATTTT	CASSSYRGGTDTQYF	TRBD1	TRBV28	TRBJ2-3	.
TGTGCCAGTACGGCGGGAGGGTCCTACGAGCAGTACTTC	CASTAGGSYEQYF	TRBD2	TRBV19	TRBJ2-7	.
TGTGCCACCCTCACCCGCAGGTGCAAAAACATTCAGTACTTC	CATLTRRCKNIQYF	.	TRBV12-1	TRBJ2-4	.
TGTGCCAGCAGCCAAGAGGGGACAGCTAATGAAAAACTGTTTTTT	CASSQEGTANEKLFF	TRBD1	TRBV3-1/TRBV3-2	TRBJ1-4	once
TGTGCCAGCAGTTTGACAGGGGGGCAAGAGACCCAGTACTTC	CASSLTGGQETQYF	TRBD1	TRBV28	TRBJ2-5	.
TGTGCCAGCAGTTTAGATGACATAACCGGAGGCGGGGAGCTGTTTTTT	CASSLDDITGGGELFF	.	TRBV28	TRBJ2-2	.
TGTGCCAGCAGTTTAGTAGTTCCCAATCAGCCCCAGCATTTT	CASSLVVPNQPQHF	.	TRBV28	TRBJ1-5	.
TGCGCCAGCAAACAGGGCCCTCTCGAATTTGAGACCCAGTACTTC	CASKQGPLEFETQYF	.	TRBV5-1	TRBJ2-5	.
TGTGCCAGCAGTACAAATATGAACACTGAAGCTTTCTTT	CASSTNMNTEAFF	.	TRBV2	TRBJ1-1	.
TGTGCCAGTAGTATAGGGGACAGGGACTACGAGCAGTACTTC	CASSIGDRDYEQYF	TRBD1	TRBV19	TRBJ2-7	.
TGTGCCAGCAGCTTAGGCCCAGGGCTGGGTCAGCCCCAGCATTTT	CASSLGPGLGQPQHF	.	TRBV7-2	TRBJ1-5	.
TGCGCCAGCAGTGCAAGCGGGAGCTACGAGCAGTACTTC	CASSASGSYEQYF	TRBD2	TRBV10-1	TRBJ2-7	.
TGCGCCAGCAGTCACGAGGGAGACAGGGGGCGCCTGCCCGATGAGCAGTTCTTC	CASSHEGDRGRLPDEQFF	TRBD1	TRBV23-1	TRBJ2-1	.
TGTGCCAGCAGCTCAGGGACAGGGATCAATTCACCCCTCCACTTT	CASSSGTGINSPLHF	TRBD1	TRBV5-8	TRBJ1-6	.
TGCAGTGCTATCCAAGCGGAGACCCAGTACTTC	CSAIQAETQYF	.	TRBV20-1	TRBJ2-5	.
TGTGCCAGCAGTCTTAGACCCAGGTCCGCCTACGAGCAGTACTTC	CASSLRPRSAYEQYF	.	TRBV27	TRBJ2-7	once
TGTGCCAGCAGTTACGACAGGATCTCCTACAATGAGCAGTTCTTC	CASSYDRISYNEQFF	.	TRBV6-5	TRBJ2-1	.
TGTGCCAGCTCACCATCCAGGGACTATGGCTACACCTTC	CASSPSRDYGYTF	.	TRBV18	TRBJ1-2	.
TGTGCCATCAGGGACAACAATGAGCAGTTCTTC	CAIRDNNEQFF	.	TRBV10-3	TRBJ2-1	.
TGTGCCATCAGTGAGTCGGGACAGGGGGCGCGGGAGCAGTACTTC	CAISESGQGAREQYF	TRBD1	TRBV10-3	TRBJ2-7	.
TGTGCCAGCAGTTACTCGAATCTGCGCGGCTACACCTTC	CASSYSNLRGYTF	.	TRBV6-5	TRBJ1-2	.
TGTGCCAGCAGCCTTGACTCGATTAGCTCCTACGAGCAGTACTTC	CASSLDSISSYEQYF	.	TRBV6-6	TRBJ2-7	.
TGTGCCAGCAGTCCGACTAGCGGGGGGGCCGTCTTAGAGTTCTTC	CASSPTSGGAVLEFF	TRBD2	TRBV28	TRBJ2-1	.
TGTGCCAGCAGCTTACCTTTACAGAACGAGCAGTACTTC	CASSLPLQNEQYF	.	TRBV7-3	TRBJ2-7	few
TGTGCCACCAGCAGGCTGGGGGGGGATCAGCCCCAGCATTTT	CATSRLGGDQPQHF	.	TRBV15	TRBJ1-5	.